The clone carrying this T cell receptor beta chain has more than one count but fewer than ten. Antigen: not known. This sample is drawn from a study of post-analysis software for immune sequencing data. Study in general: Relapsing-remitting, secondary progressive and progressive-relapsing multiple sclerosis courses were included.

Study-wide findings and caveats: Included in a set of several TRBV segments more frequent in patients than controls were TRBV5-6, TRBV5-1 and TRBV20-1. Those samples that were prepared in the same batch co-clustered strongly by F measure.

Carried by the TCR beta cDNA libraries were unique molecular identifiers. TCRdb re-derived calls from the PCR reads in MiXCR, one entry per CDR3 protein. The table has around 710,000 distinct CDR3 sequences, around 45% seen once. CDR1 and CDR2 (germline): LGHDT, YNNKEL (reference sequence). The CDR3 loop spans 14 amino acids. This chain joins TRBV3-1 and TRBJ2-4; 8 positions match TRBD1. The DNA matches TRBJ2-7 better at its end, which makes the J call doubtful. This TCR derives from a girl under 18 with multiple sclerosis. Sequenced: blood. This CDR3 is CASSPRQGIYEQYF. For the CDR3, the DNA is TGTGCCAGCAGCCCCCGACAGGGGATCTACGAGCAGTACTTC.